One T cell receptor (beta chain) is described in this entry. Losses at the gene ends were 5 bases for V and 8 bases for J; bases not matched to a gene: 7. CDR1 is SGHAT, CDR2 FQNNGV, per germline. The CDR3 covers 15 residues. The data were obtained in a study of blood T cell repertoires in COVID-19. Study-level background: Samples came from the United States, Italy and Spain, spanning acute and convalescent COVID-19. T cells, B-cell-depleted T cells, or PBMCs provided the cDNA or gDNA that served as material.

Original data processing: Using reference gene primer amplification, nucleated cell counts were estimated. Sequenced by immunoSEQ multiplex PCR; TCRdb stores in-frame clones only, minus some. The V and J calls and clone size were taken over from that table, and D and trimming were inferred from the DNA. Among over 200,000 clones listed, 88% were seen once. The material sequenced was peripheral blood. The V call is TRBV11-2, the J call TRBJ2-1; 12 bases line up with TRBD2. The receptor comes from a woman aged 55-70 years with acute or convalescent COVID-19. CDR3 DNA: TGTGCCAGCAGCACACTAGCGGGGGGCCTGGATGAGCAGTTCTTC. Protein sequence: CASSTLAGGLDEQFF.